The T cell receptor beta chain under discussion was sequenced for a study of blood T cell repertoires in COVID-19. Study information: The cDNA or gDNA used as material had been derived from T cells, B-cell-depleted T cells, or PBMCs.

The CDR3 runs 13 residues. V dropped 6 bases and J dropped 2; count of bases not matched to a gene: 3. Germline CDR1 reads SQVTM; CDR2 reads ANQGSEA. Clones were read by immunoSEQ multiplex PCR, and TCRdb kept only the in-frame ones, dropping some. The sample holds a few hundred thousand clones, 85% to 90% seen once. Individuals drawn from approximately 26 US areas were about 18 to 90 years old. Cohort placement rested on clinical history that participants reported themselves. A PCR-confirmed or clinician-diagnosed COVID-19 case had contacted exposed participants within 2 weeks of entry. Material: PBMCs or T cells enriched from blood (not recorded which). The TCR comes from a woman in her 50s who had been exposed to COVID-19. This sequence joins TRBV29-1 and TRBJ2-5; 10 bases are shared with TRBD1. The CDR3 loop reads CSVGTGVQETQYF. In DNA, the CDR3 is TGCAGCGTGGGGACAGGGGTACAAGAGACCCAGTACTTC.